In this sample, the clone carrying this T cell receptor beta chain turned up a few times. Its antigen is as yet unknown. The record originates from a study of T cell repertoires in cytomegalovirus infection. General study results and limits: The ex vivo response showed dominance by HLA-C-restricted CMV-specific TCR beta clonotypes.

One entry per CDR3 protein, called by TCRdb with MiXCR from the reads. The table includes about 360,000 distinct CDR3 sequences, roughly 18% detected once. Germline lookup yields CDR1 SGHRS and CDR2 YFSETQ. After removal of 5 bases from V and 8 bases from J, the junction contained 12 bases not matched to a gene. CDR3 length: 14 residues. Source material: PBMCs. This rearrangement joins TRBV5-1 to TRBJ1-2; 7 bases are a match to TRBD1. The clonotype comes from a human donor in good health (CMV status not recorded). Some clones in this sample may be carry-over from other donors' samples. The CDR3 nucleotides are TGCGCCAGCAGATACGACAGGGATTCAGGAGGCTACACCTTC. This translates into CASRYDRDSGGYTF. Using reference TRBV5-1 and TRBJ1-2 for the parts outside the CDR3, the full variable domain is KAGVTQTPRYLIKTRGQQVTLSCSPISGHRSVSWYQQTPGQGLQFLFEYFSETQRNKGNFPGRFSGRQFSNSRSEMNVSTLELGDSALYLCASRYDRDSGGYTFGSGTRLTVV.